This T cell receptor beta chain was sequenced for a study of OX40 agonist ivuxolimab in advanced cancers. Trimming cost V 9 bases and J 3 bases; bases outside gene matches: 11. CDR3 size: 15 residues. Germline values: CDR1 SNHLY, CDR2 FYNNEI. Assay used: immunoSEQ multiplex PCR; TCRdb lists only in-frame clones, some missing. The table lists 52,000 or so clones, 85% to 95% of them singletons. This receptor was obtained from an adult with an advanced solid tumor such as melanoma, head and neck, liver or kidney cancer. The chain employs TRBV2 and TRBJ1-3; TRBD1 matches at 7 bases. The starting material was CD4+ or CD8+ T cells sorted from blood, obtained in a trial of the OX40 agonist ivuxolimab. The CDR3 nucleotides read TGTGCCAGTAGGACAGGAGGAAACCTTGGAAACACCATATATTTT. Its protein product is CASRTGGNLGNTIYF.